The next 16 T cell receptor beta chains were all read from a single sample in a study of T cells in Graves' hyperthyroidism and ophthalmopathy. Regions amplified from RNA transcripts were the TCR beta CDR3 regions. Primed by the HTBI set, a first-round RT-PCR was run on the TCR CDR3. MiXCR was run by TCRdb on the multiplex PCR reads, yielding one entry per CDR3 protein. The sample consists of 300,000 to 450,000 distinct CDR3 sequences, around 14% of them appearing once. Sequencing was carried out using blood. Receptors originate from a woman younger than 30 with Graves' hyperthyroidism.

This clonotype appeared a few times. The chain employs TRBV9 and TRBJ2-3; maybe TRBD2 (6 bases). The CDR3 is 14 residues long. Trimming took 3 bases from V and 6 from J, leaving 14 bases between them. Germline V gene sequence: CDR1 SGDLS, CDR2 YYNGEE. The CDR3 spells CASSESAGTDTQYF. CDR3 nucleotide sequence: TGTGCCAGCAGCGAATCTGCGGGGACGGATACGCAGTATTTT. The complete variable domain, with remaining parts taken from reference TRBV9 and TRBJ2-3, reads DSGVTQTPKHLITATGQRVTLRCSPRSGDLSVYWYQQSLDQGLQFLIQYYNGEERAKGNILERFSAQQFPDLHSELNLSSLELGDSALYFCASSESAGTDTQYFGPGTRLTVL.

This clonotype came up a few times. The chain links TRBV4-2 to TRBJ2-2, with a possible D match to TRBD2 (7 bases). The V and J ends lost 0 bases and 7 bases respectively, with 21 bases between them. The germline V gene encodes CDR1 LGHNA and CDR2 YNFKEQ. CDR3 length equals 18 residues. The DNA for the CDR3 is TGTGCCAGCAGCCAAGATCTAGGGGGAGGGCCGGTGGACGGGGAGCTGTTTTTT. Translating it yields CASSQDLGGGPVDGELFF.

The V and J genes are TRBV2 and TRBJ2-1, with 14 positions matching TRBD2. V dropped 6 bases and J dropped 7; count of bases not matched to a gene: 11. The germline V gene has CDR1 SNHLY and CDR2 FYNNEI. The CDR3 contains 17 residues. CDR3 protein: CASRLRGTSGSMNEQFF. CDR3 nucleotides: TGTGCCAGCAGACTCAGAGGGACTAGCGGGAGTATGAATGAGCAGTTCTTC.

This clonotype was seen more than once but under ten times. The V and J genes are TRBV5-1 and TRBJ2-2; TRBD1 might be the D (5 bases). There are 13 residues in the CDR3. Germline V lookup: CDR1 SGHRS, CDR2 YFSETQ. Trimming took 4 bases from V and 5 from J, leaving 9 bases between them. Written as DNA, the CDR3 is TGCGCCAGCAGCACAGGTTTAACCGGGGAGCTGTTTTTT. Translated, it gives CASSTGLTGELFF.

This clonotype was seen repeatedly, ten times or more. The chain links TRBV12-3 or TRBV12-4 to TRBJ1-6; 12 nucleotides match TRBD1. V gave up 4 bases and J gave up 10 bases; unmatched junction bases: 11. The CDR3 is 17 residues long. This CDR3 is CASSYGGTGGAGSPLHF. The CDR3 nucleotides read TGTGCCAGCAGTTATGGGGGGACAGGGGGCGCCGGCTCACCCCTCCACTTT.

This clonotype has ten or more counts. This chain uses TRBV28 with TRBJ1-4; TRBD1 aligns across 9 bases. CDR1 is MDHEN, CDR2 SYDVKM, per germline. The CDR3 runs to 15 residues. Trimming took 3 bases from V and 7 from J; bases not matched to a gene: 6. In nucleotides, the CDR3 is TGTGCCAGCAGTTTGCCCGGGACAGGGAGTGAAAAACTGTTTTTT. Protein sequence: CASSLPGTGSEKLFF.

This clonotype was picked up a small number of times. The chain carries TRBV9 and TRBJ1-1, with D uncertain. Between the trimmed V and J ends, which lost 0 bases and 1 base, there was a span of 7 bases. Germline loops: CDR1 SGDLS, CDR2 YYNGEE. The CDR3 is 14 residues long. The CDR3 protein is CASSVDMGNTEAFF. The CDR3 nucleotides are TGTGCCAGCAGCGTAGATATGGGGAACACTGAAGCTTTCTTT. Based on the CDR3 plus reference TRBV9 and TRBJ1-1, the full variable domain is DSGVTQTPKHLITATGQRVTLRCSPRSGDLSVYWYQQSLDQGLQFLIQYYNGEERAKGNILERFSAQQFPDLHSELNLSSLELGDSALYFCASSVDMGNTEAFFGQGTRLTVV.

This clonotype has more than one count but fewer than ten. The chain carries TRBV7-6 and TRBJ2-3; maybe TRBD2 (5 bases). CDR3 length equals 19 residues. V dropped 1 base and J dropped 5 bases, with 25 bases sitting between them. Germline V gene sequence: CDR1 SGHVS, CDR2 FNYEAQ. The CDR3 coding sequence is TGTGCCAGCAGCTTAGGGGAGAACTTACTAGTCCTTGAGGTAGATACGCAGTATTTT. Translating it yields CASSLGENLLVLEVDTQYF.

This clonotype was counted ten times or more. The chain is built from TRBV2 and TRBJ1-1, with D tentatively TRBD1 (5 bases). V was shortened by 3 bases and J by 5 bases, with 13 bases between the two germline ends. Germline-derived CDR1 and CDR2 are SNHLY and FYNNEI. This CDR3 is built from 14 residues. The CDR3 nucleotides are TGTGCCAGCAGTGATGGGGGGATAGGGACTGAAGCTTTCTTT. Residues: CASSDGGIGTEAFF.

In this sample, this clonotype turned up many times. The CDR3 DNA reads TGTGCCTGGAGTAGACCCCCGGGGGCTGGCTATGGCTACACCTTC. This translates into CAWSRPPGAGYGYTF. The genes are TRBV30 and TRBJ1-2, with a tentative D call TRBD1 (6 bases). Trimming removed 2 bases from V and 4 bases from J, with 17 bases in between. The CDR3 contains 15 residues. Germline-derived CDR1 and CDR2 are GTSNPN and SVGIG (reference sequence).

This clonotype was detected many times. The chain links TRBV5-6 to TRBJ1-1, with a weak D call TRBD1 (5 bases). The CDR3 has 16 residues. Trimming took 3 bases from V and 1 from J, leaving 16 bases between them. CDR1 is SGHDT and CDR2 is YYEEEE in the germline V gene. CDR3 residues: CASSSNRGRQNTEAFF. CDR3 nucleotides: TGTGCCAGCAGCTCCAACCGGGGCAGACAGAACACTGAAGCTTTCTTT.

In this sample, this clonotype turned up many times. Written as DNA, the CDR3 is TGTGCCAGCAGCTTACTAAACGGGGGCCTGATAATTAGAACAGGTGAAGCTTTCTTT. Translation: CASSLLNGGLIIRTGEAFF. The chain joins TRBV7-6 to TRBJ1-1, with D possibly being TRBD1 (6 bases). CDR1 is SGHVS, CDR2 FNYEAQ, per germline. The CDR3 extends over 19 amino acids. V was trimmed by 2 bases and J by 7 bases, leaving 29 bases between them.

This clonotype came up many times. The chain combines TRBV29-1 with TRBJ1-2, with a weak D call TRBD1 (6 bases). This CDR3 is built from 13 residues. Per the germline V gene, CDR1 is SQVTM and CDR2 is ANQGSEA. V lost 4 bases and J 7 bases, leaving 16 bases between the germline ends. CDR3 nucleotides: TGCAGCGTTGGGAACAGGGAAGGAGGTGGCTACACCTTC. Translation: CSVGNREGGGYTF. The full variable domain, in which reference TRBV29-1 and TRBJ1-2 provide the parts outside the CDR3, is SAVISQKPSRDICQRGTSLTIQCQVDSQVTMMFWYRQQPGQSLTLIATANQGSEATYESGFVIDKFPISRPNLTFSTLTVSNMSPEDSSIYLCSVGNREGGGYTFGSGTRLTVV.

Ten or more counts support this clonotype. The chain links TRBV6-1 to TRBJ2-7, with 13 bases identical to TRBD2. With V trimmed by 5 bases and J by 1 base, 8 bases remained unmatched. There are 17 residues in the CDR3. Germline V gives CDR1 MNHNS, CDR2 SASEGT. Here the CDR3 DNA reads TGTGCCAGCAGTAGGACTAGCGGGGGCCTAAATTCCTACGAGCAGTACTTC. It translates to CASSRTSGGLNSYEQYF.

This clonotype was counted many times. V usage is TRBV5-1 and J usage is TRBJ1-4; D may be TRBD1 (6 bases). Trimming removed 4 bases from V and 8 bases from J, with 18 bases in between. Germline lookup yields CDR1 SGHRS and CDR2 YFSETQ. The CDR3 is 15 residues long. CDR3: CASSDPSGVEEKLFF. The CDR3 nucleotides are TGCGCCAGCAGCGATCCATCAGGGGTGGAAGAAAAACTGTTTTTT.

This clonotype has a count of ten or more. This chain connects TRBV7-3 to TRBJ1-1, with D perhaps matching TRBD1 (6 bases). The CDR3 sequence is 19 residues long. Trimming removed 5 bases from V and 0 bases from J, with 25 bases in between. CDR1 SGHTA and CDR2 FQGTGA come from the germline V gene. The CDR3 reads CASSLIGTPNVLMNTEAFF. CDR3 coding DNA: TGTGCCAGCAGCCTAATCGGGACACCTAACGTCCTCATGAACACTGAAGCTTTCTTT.